This T cell receptor beta chain is drawn from a study of beta chain features in type 1 diabetes. Study results and caveats: Moderately but significantly shorter TCRB CDR3s were found in Type 1 diabetes patients in all four CD4+ subsets. Among type 1 diabetes patients, VDJ junctions had fewer insertions and more deletions.

The CDR3 is made up of 11 amino acids. The V gene's germline CDR1 is MNHEY and CDR2 SVGAGI. V dropped 7 bases and J dropped 5 bases, with 8 bases sitting between them. Notes on this clone: The antigen remains undetermined.

Expressed TCRB transcripts were sequenced because the entire RNA isolate underwent reverse transcription. Clones were sequenced by immunoSEQ multiplex PCR, and TCRdb holds only the in-frame ones, with some missing. The sample consists of 310,000 or so clones, about a tenth of them appearing once. This receptor was obtained from a man aged 25-45 years with type 1 diabetes. This sequence joins TRBV6-5 and TRBJ1-1; D remains unclear. What was sequenced was central memory CD4+ T cells from blood. The CDR3 spells CASTGDTEAFF. Written as DNA, the CDR3 is TGTGCCAGCACCGGCGATACTGAAGCTTTCTTT.